This T cell receptor (beta chain) appears in the sequencing data of a study of tumor and adjacent non-tumor tissue in lung cancer. There are 17 residues in the CDR3. Germline-derived CDR1 and CDR2 are MDHEN and SYDVKM. The template was RNA from unsorted bulk tissue. This non-tumor lung sample came from over 3 cm beyond the tumor edge. Worth noting for this clonotype: A clone one base away is much larger, so this may be a read error.

TCRbeta libraries were built with three rounds of nested PCR, modified from ARM-PCR. TCRdb re-called the multiplex PCR reads through MiXCR, storing one row per CDR3 protein. The top ten hold approximately 18% of the sample, which has approximately 100,000 distinct CDR3 sequences, 65% seen once. Sequenced material: distant non-tumor lung tissue. The J gene is TRBJ2-7, the V gene TRBV28; 9 positions agree with TRBD2. This sequence originates from a man in his thirties or forties with non-small cell lung cancer. DNA for the CDR3: TGTGCCAGCAGCCTAGGGTCCCTCCCTAGCGGGACCCGCGAGAAGTACTTC. Its protein is CASSLGSLPSGTREKYF.